Listed below are T cell receptor beta chains from one sample, sequenced in a study of blood T cell repertoires in COVID-19. The assay was immunoSEQ multiplex PCR, and TCRdb's table has in-frame clones only and misses some. The sample consists of about 300,000 clones, approximately 90% of them appearing once. The specimen sequenced was PBMCs or T cells enriched from blood (not recorded which). Every receptor here comes from a man aged 30 to 45 who had recovered from COVID-19. CDR3s leave out the opening cysteine and the closing phenylalanine or tryptophan. A D gene is named only where the DNA matches it firmly.

>-|TRBJ1-2|TRBV5-6
ASSLALQVGYT
>TRBD1|TRBJ2-5|TRBV7-8
ASSIRTGGSETQY
>TRBD1|TRBJ1-5|TRBV6-5
ASSPRGHIQPQH
>TRBD2|TRBJ2-7|TRBV4-1
ASSHAALADYEQY
>TRBD1|TRBJ1-2|TRBV11-2
ASSSATGNT
>TRBD2|TRBJ2-1|TRBV7-6
ASSLMGEEASGIHEQF
>TRBD2|TRBJ2-1|TRBV5-1
ASSLLAGGHYNEQF
>-|TRBJ2-7|TRBV11-2
ASSFSLAQVEQY
>-|TRBJ2-1|TRBV7-2
ASSLGLSRYNEQF
>-|TRBJ1-5|TRBV9
ASSVGGGGNQPQH
>-|TRBJ2-3|TRBV27
ASSLSMGLLGTDTQY
>TRBD1|TRBJ1-1|TRBV11-2
ASSLDNRGRRNTEAF
>TRBD1|TRBJ1-2|TRBV5-1
ASSSQTGGYGYT
>-|TRBJ1-3|TRBV28
ASRPGAGNTIY
>-|TRBJ1-5|TRBV7-9
ASSFTGEQPQH
>TRBD2|TRBJ2-3|TRBV12-3/TRBV12-4
ASSGLARDTQY
>-|TRBJ1-4|TRBV18
ASSPMGREEKLF
>TRBD2|TRBJ2-1|TRBV2
ASEQSGLAGGSYEQF
>-|TRBJ1-1|TRBV29-1
SVGAEGDTEAF
>-|TRBJ2-7|TRBV3-1/TRBV3-2
ASSQDRVGLQY
>TRBD2|TRBJ2-3|TRBV7-2
ASSPGLADLTDTQY
>-|TRBJ2-5|TRBV10-2
ASSASLASETQY
>-|TRBJ2-7|TRBV11-3
ASTHRETYEQY
>-|TRBJ1-5|TRBV30
AWSVGRVSNQPQH
>-|TRBJ2-7|TRBV4-1
ASSTATKQY
>-|TRBJ1-1|TRBV7-2
ASSSGRGWTEAF
>TRBD2|TRBJ2-7|TRBV5-1
ASSFSGGAYEQY
>TRBD1|TRBJ1-4|TRBV30
AWSSGQGREKLF
>-|TRBJ1-2|TRBV5-1
ASSLAGRGGSRDYT
>TRBD1|TRBJ1-4|TRBV7-9
ASSLEGTDYEKLF
>TRBD2|TRBJ2-3|TRBV10-3
AITSGGVTDTQY
>-|TRBJ2-3|TRBV11-2
ASSLGVGRGVRTDTQY
>TRBD2|TRBJ2-5|TRBV7-9
ASSLEAGGAETQY
>-|TRBJ1-6|TRBV11-2
ASTGGGPNSPLH
>-|TRBJ2-1|TRBV27
ASSLSVGGNEQF
>-|TRBJ1-5|TRBV12-3/TRBV12-4
ASSFPGQPQH
>TRBD2|TRBJ2-5|TRBV7-7
ASSLGATGLAGETQY
>-|TRBJ2-1|TRBV19
ASSIEGLGQF
>-|TRBJ1-2|TRBV3-1/TRBV3-2
ASSQGSTGVRGYT
>-|TRBJ1-5|TRBV11-2
ASSSSPENQPQH
>-|TRBJ1-2|TRBV29-1
SVEDWDSASTNYGYT
>TRBD2|TRBJ2-5|TRBV4-2
ASSPIEAGGPETQY
>TRBD1|TRBJ2-1|TRBV18
ASSPGQGAYNEQF
>-|TRBJ2-1|TRBV14
ASSQGASHEQF
>TRBD1|TRBJ1-5|TRBV19
ASRETGPLNQPQH